Following are 2 T cell receptor beta chains from one sample sequenced in a study of long-term antiretroviral therapy in people with HIV. Running of the v3.0 immunoSEQ assay took place at survey level. The assay was immunoSEQ multiplex PCR, and TCRdb's table has in-frame clones only and misses some. The sample gives just over 35,000 clones, about 94% of which show up once; roughly 3.9% is in the top ten. This specimen consisted of unsorted PBMCs, obtained 4.1 years after starting antiretroviral therapy. Source of these receptors: a woman aged 45 to 65 with HIV.

The chain is built from TRBV14 and TRBJ2-5; D is unclear. The germline gives CDR1 SGHDN, CDR2 FVKESK. The CDR3 contains 12 residues. V was cut by 1 base and J by 5 bases, with 5 bases left in between. This CDR3 is CASSQAAETQYF. The CDR3 bases are TGTGCCAGCAGCCAAGCGGCCGAGACCCAGTACTTC.

This clone was detected once. This chain links TRBV9 with TRBJ2-7; 7 bases are shared with TRBD2. The germline V gene encodes CDR1 SGDLS and CDR2 YYNGEE. V lost 1 base to trimming and J lost 7 bases; unmatched junction nucleotides: 5. CDR3 length: 13 residues. The CDR3 loop reads CASSVTSVGEQYF. CDR3 sequence (DNA): TGTGCCAGCAGCGTAACTAGCGTAGGGGAGCAGTACTTC.